The 3 T cell receptor beta chains listed next were all sequenced from one sample in a study of naive and memory T cell subsets. Both TRBC1 and TRBC2 were covered by a beta constant-region primer of two equimolar oligonucleotides. TCRdb fed the UMI-ligation and nested PCR reads into MiXCR, producing one record per CDR3 protein. The table records 140,000 to 150,000 distinct CDR3 sequences, about a sixth of them present only once. The specimen sequenced was naive CD4+ T cells from blood. All receptors derive from a human donor in good health.

This clonotype appeared a few times. The rearrangement links TRBV7-9 to TRBJ2-1; maybe TRBD1 (5 bases). Germline lookup yields CDR1 SEHNR and CDR2 FQNEAQ (reference sequence). With 5 bases removed from V and 2 bases from J, the gap between germline ends came to 16 bases. The CDR3 is made up of 16 amino acids. The CDR3 DNA reads as TGTGCCAGCAGCAACGCAAGGGGCATTACCTACAATGAGCAGTTCTTC. It codes for CASSNARGITYNEQFF.

This clonotype turned up a few times. This chain links TRBV19 with TRBJ2-7; TRBD1 aligns across 10 bases. CDR3 length equals 15 residues. The ends lost 5 bases at V and 2 bases at J; junction bases unmatched: 6. Germline CDR1 reads LNHDA; CDR2 reads SQIVND (reference sequence). CDR3 nucleotides: TGTGCCAGTAGTCCACGGGACAGGGGTACCTACGAGCAGTACTTC. Protein sequence: CASSPRDRGTYEQYF. Looking up the rest from reference TRBV19 and TRBJ2-7 gives the full variable domain: DGGITQSPKYLFRKEGQNVTLSCEQNLNHDAMYWYRQDPGQGLRLIYYSQIVNDFQKGDIAEGYSVSREKKESFPLTVTSAQKNPTAFYLCASSPRDRGTYEQYFGPGTRLTVT.

The chain combines TRBV28 with TRBJ1-1; possibly TRBD1 for D (5 bases). The germline V gene encodes CDR1 MDHEN and CDR2 SYDVKM. Trimming took 6 bases from V and 5 from J, leaving 13 bases between them. This CDR3 has 13 amino acids. CDR3 bases: TGTGCCAGCAGGTCCGGGGGTGGAACTGAAGCTTTCTTT. It encodes CASRSGGGTEAFF.